What follows are 20 T cell receptor beta chains derived from one specimen sequenced in a study of OX40 agonist ivuxolimab in advanced cancers. Sequencing was performed with immunoSEQ multiplex PCR; in TCRdb, only in-frame clones are kept and a portion is missing. The data hold roughly 70,000 clones, with about 89% observed a single time. This specimen was CD4+ or CD8+ T cells sorted from blood, taken in a trial of the OX40 agonist ivuxolimab. The receptor set was obtained from an adult with an advanced solid tumor such as melanoma, head and neck, liver or kidney cancer.

V and J are TRBV19 and TRBJ1-5; TRBD1 is a possible D gene (5 bases). Germline assignment: CDR1 LNHDA and CDR2 SQIVND (reference sequence). This CDR3 region has 15 residues. V gave up 3 bases and J gave up 2 bases, with 11 bases separating them. The chain's CDR3 is CASSIQGPRNQPQHF. The CDR3 DNA follows: TGTGCCAGTAGTATTCAGGGCCCCCGCAATCAGCCCCAGCATTTT.

The CDR3 sequence: CASSESGRAGSPYEQYF. Here the CDR3 DNA reads TGCGCCAGCAGTGAGTCGGGTCGGGCGGGGTCCCCCTACGAGCAGTACTTC. The chain is built from TRBV10-1 and TRBJ2-7; a possible D gene is TRBD2 (6 bases). V lost 0 bases and J lost 2, with 17 bases in between. Germline V CDR1 and CDR2: WNHNN, SYGVQD (reference sequence). CDR3 length: 17 residues.

The J gene is TRBJ2-3, the V gene TRBV11-3, with D unclear. The germline CDR1 and CDR2 sequences are SGHNT and YENEEA. The CDR3 has 14 residues. The ends were cut back, 5 bases at V and 4 bases at J, with 13 bases in the middle. The CDR3 protein is CASSRGYAADTQYF. The CDR3 DNA reads TGTGCCAGCAGCCGAGGATACGCAGCAGATACGCAGTATTTT.

The chain employs TRBV5-8 and TRBJ2-4, with TRBD2 matching over 11 bases. The length of the CDR3 is 14 residues. The V segment lost 4 bases and the J segment 6 bases; nucleotides outside the gene matches: 3. Looked up from germline, CDR1 is SGHTS and CDR2 is YDEGEE. The DNA of the CDR3 is TGTGCCAGCAGCCAGGGACTAGCGGTAAACATTCAGTACTTC. Amino acid sequence: CASSQGLAVNIQYF.

This chain links TRBV6-1 with TRBJ2-3; 13 bases line up with TRBD2. The CDR3 consists of 18 residues. Per the germline V gene, CDR1 is MNHNS and CDR2 is SASEGT. The V segment lost 6 bases and the J segment 10 bases; nucleotides outside the gene matches: 19. The CDR3 nucleotides are TGTGCCAGCAGAGAACTAGCGGGAGGGCCAATCCTTAGGATCGCGCAGTATTTT. Protein product: CASRELAGGPILRIAQYF.

This rearrangement joins TRBV9 to TRBJ1-2; 8 bases agree with TRBD1. This CDR3 region has 14 residues. The junction had 2 bases not matched to a gene; V was cut back by 0 bases and J by 4 bases. Per the germline V gene, CDR1 is SGDLS and CDR2 is YYNGEE. Here the CDR3 DNA reads TGTGCCAGCAGCGTAGATACAGGGGGCTATGGCTACACCTTC. Translating gives CASSVDTGGYGYTF.

The chain joins TRBV28 to TRBJ2-7; TRBD2 aligns across 10 bases. The CDR3 spans 15 residues. V shed 3 bases and J 5 bases; nucleotides not matched to a gene: 7. Germline values: CDR1 MDHEN, CDR2 SYDVKM. This CDR3 is CASSFSGRPKHEQYF. The CDR3 DNA reads as TGTGCCAGCAGTTTTAGCGGGAGGCCTAAGCACGAGCAGTACTTC.

This chain joins TRBV19 and TRBJ2-5; D is possibly TRBD2 (6 bases). The CDR3 consists of 12 residues. The ends were cut back, 6 bases at V and 4 bases at J, with 9 bases in the middle. CDR1 is LNHDA and CDR2 is SQIVND in the germline V gene (reference sequence). CDR3 DNA: TGTGCCAGTAGACTAGCTGGAGAGACCCAGTACTTC. Encoded protein: CASRLAGETQYF. Looking up the rest from reference TRBV19 and TRBJ2-5 gives the full variable domain: DGGITQSPKYLFRKEGQNVTLSCEQNLNHDAMYWYRQDPGQGLRLIYYSQIVNDFQKGDIAEGYSVSREKKESFPLTVTSAQKNPTAFYLCASRLAGETQYFGPGTRLLVL.

V gene TRBV4-2 combines with J gene TRBJ2-3; D may be TRBD2 (6 bases). The CDR3 loop spans 17 amino acids. V lost 0 bases and J lost 0, with 13 bases in between. Germline CDR1 is LGHNA and CDR2 is YNFKEQ. The CDR3 nucleotides read TGTGCCAGCAGCCAAGAAGGAGGGGCAGGGAGCACAGATACGCAGTATTTT. It encodes CASSQEGGAGSTDTQYF.

The chain joins TRBV9 to TRBJ2-5; D uncertain. With 0 bases removed from V and 1 base from J, the gap between germline ends came to 4 bases. CDR1 is SGDLS, CDR2 YYNGEE, per germline. The length of the CDR3 is 13 residues. CDR3 bases: TGTGCCAGCAGCGTAGCTTCCCAAGAGACCCAGTACTTC. Amino acid sequence: CASSVASQETQYF. Supplemented by reference TRBV9 and TRBJ2-5, the full variable domain reads DSGVTQTPKHLITATGQRVTLRCSPRSGDLSVYWYQQSLDQGLQFLIQYYNGEERAKGNILERFSAQQFPDLHSELNLSSLELGDSALYFCASSVASQETQYFGPGTRLLVL.

CDR3 loop: CASSVPLGRNILNEQFF. The CDR3 coding sequence is TGTGCCAGCAGTGTACCCCTGGGACGGAACATTTTGAATGAGCAGTTCTTC. The J gene is TRBJ2-1, the V gene TRBV28; D possibly uses TRBD1 or TRBD2 (5 bases each). V dropped 5 bases and J dropped 7 bases, with 24 bases sitting between them. The CDR3 has 17 residues. In germline, CDR1 is MDHEN, CDR2 SYDVKM.

The rearrangement joins TRBV4-1 to TRBJ2-3; possibly TRBD2 for D (6 bases). Germline assignment: CDR1 MGHRA and CDR2 YSYEKL. This CDR3 region has 18 residues. V was clipped by 3 bases and J by 3 bases, with 22 bases between them. The CDR3 loop reads CASSQGDGTPVGTDTQYF. The CDR3 region has the DNA TGCGCCAGCAGCCAGGGGGACGGGACTCCGGTTGGGACAGATACGCAGTATTTT.

CDR3 bases: TGTGCCAGCAGCTTATATGGGATTAGGCGAGCGACTGAGCAGTTCTTC. It yields the protein CASSLYGIRRATEQFF. This chain connects TRBV7-9 to TRBJ2-1; D is uncertain. Germline loops: CDR1 SEHNR, CDR2 FQNEAQ (reference sequence). Trimming took 2 bases from V and 9 from J, leaving 20 bases between them. This CDR3 contains 16 residues.

V is TRBV10-3 and J is TRBJ1-1, with no clear D. This CDR3 region has 14 residues. The germline V and J ends were trimmed by 2 bases and 1 base, with 8 bases remaining between them. Germline CDR1 is ENHRY and CDR2 is SYGVKD. CDR3 in DNA: TGTGCCATCAGTGAGGAGGCAGGGAACACTGAAGCTTTCTTT. This codes for CAISEEAGNTEAFF.

This clone is a singleton in its sample. The CDR3 sequence: CASSNDRVHGYTF. The CDR3 DNA reads as TGTGCCAGCAGTAACGACAGGGTTCATGGCTACACCTTC. The chain employs TRBV28 and TRBJ1-2; 7 bases are a match to TRBD1. Germline V gene sequence: CDR1 MDHEN, CDR2 SYDVKM. Germline trimming cut 5 bases from V and 6 bases from J; bases unmatched to any gene: 6. The CDR3 length is 13 residues.

This clone was detected only a few times. The chain's CDR3 is CASRERDRGSGYTF. The CDR3 nucleotides read TGTGCCAGTAGGGAGAGGGACAGGGGTTCTGGCTACACCTTC. This rearrangement joins TRBV19 to TRBJ1-2, with 10 bases matching TRBD1. CDR1 and CDR2 (germline): LNHDA, SQIVND (reference sequence). The length of the CDR3 is 14 residues. Trimming took 6 bases from V and 7 from J; bases not matched to a gene: 8.

The rearrangement joins TRBV4-2 to TRBJ2-2, with 7 bases identical to TRBD2. V shed 3 bases and J 2 bases; nucleotides not matched to a gene: 12. The CDR3 runs to 18 residues. Germline V gene lookup returns CDR1 LGHNA and CDR2 YNFKEQ. CDR3: CASSHETTSEKNTGELFF. CDR3 coding DNA: TGTGCCAGCAGCCATGAAACCACTAGCGAGAAAAACACCGGGGAGCTGTTTTTT.

This sequence joins TRBV7-9 and TRBJ2-3, with a possible D match to TRBD2 (6 bases). CDR1 is SEHNR and CDR2 is FQNEAQ in the germline V gene (reference sequence). CDR3 length: 19 residues. The V and J ends lost 3 bases and 3 bases respectively, with 25 bases between them. The DNA for the CDR3 is TGTGCCAGCAGCTTGTCCCCTTCATTGGGGGGAGTAGGGACAGATACGCAGTATTTT. Protein product: CASSLSPSLGGVGTDTQYF.

The chain combines TRBV4-3 with TRBJ1-5; 8 nucleotides agree with TRBD1. The ends lost 3 bases at V and 4 bases at J; junction bases unmatched: 2. The CDR3 totals 14 residues. Germline CDR1 and CDR2: LGHNA and YSLEER. The CDR3 bases are TGCGCCAGCAGCCAGGACAGGGCGAATCAGCCCCAGCATTTT. Protein product: CASSQDRANQPQHF.

V usage is TRBV5-4 and J usage is TRBJ1-2; D might be TRBD1 (5 bases). Germline-derived CDR1 and CDR2 are SGHNT and YYREEE (reference sequence). The V end lost 3 bases, the J end lost 4 bases, and 13 bases lay between the germline ends. The CDR3 is made up of 14 amino acids. The CDR3 DNA follows: TGTGCCAGCAGCTCATCGGCAGACAGCTATGGCTACACCTTC. Its protein is CASSSSADSYGYTF.